The clone carrying this T cell receptor beta chain was seen a single time. Antigen specificity is unknown. Presence of unique molecular identifiers characterized the TCR beta cDNA libraries. TCRdb re-derived calls from the PCR reads in MiXCR, one entry per CDR3 protein. This table holds more than 500,000 distinct CDR3 sequences, 30% to 40% found once. Germline V gene sequence: CDR1 SGHTA, CDR2 FQGNSA. Trimming pared 5 bases from V and 0 bases from J, leaving 16 bases between. CDR3 length: 16 amino acids. This record belongs to a study of post-analysis software for immune sequencing data. Study-level points and caveats: Patients had higher frequencies than controls of roughly 5 TRBV segments, including TRBV5-6, TRBV5-1 and TRBV20-1.

This sequence was found in a girl aged 2 to 17 with multiple sclerosis. The sample comprised blood. This chain connects TRBV7-2 to TRBJ1-1; tentatively, D is TRBD1 (5 bases). CDR3 coding DNA: TGTGCCAGCAGCCGAACCCGGGACTCTGTGAACACTGAAGCTTTCTTT. Its translation is CASSRTRDSVNTEAFF.